These 13 T cell receptor beta chains were all obtained from the same sample, sequenced in a study of tumor-infiltrating lymphocytes in primary liver carcinoma. Co-extracting RNA and DNA was done with roughly 17-32 mg of unsorted bulk tissue as input. Total RNA (roughly 530 ng) served as template for TCR beta cDNA synthesis primed by a constant-region primer. Amplification in three nested multiplex PCR rounds with slightly modified ARM-PCR gave rise to TCR beta libraries. TRBV1-TRBV30 forward and Cbeta reverse primers drove the first two roughly 10-cycle rounds. TCRdb reprocessed the multiplex PCR reads with MiXCR, giving one entry per CDR3 protein. Of just over 30,000 distinct CDR3 sequences listed, roughly 78% are singletons. Sequencing input: liver tumor tissue from sampling region 3. The subset: tumor region T3, left-lateral pole. These receptors were obtained from a woman aged 25 to 39 with primary liver carcinoma and hepatitis B virus infection.

Turning to this clonotype: At one boundary the junction diverges from the germline segment, which might be a read error. The DNA of the CDR3 is TGCAGCGTTGAGGACAGGCTTCACTACAATGATCAGCTCTTC. It translates to CSVEDRLHYNDQLF. The chain employs TRBV29-1 and TRBJ2-1; 7 bases map to TRBD1. CDR1 SQVTM and CDR2 ANQGSEA come from the germline V gene. This CDR3 is 14 amino acids long.

A note on this clonotype: This sequence may be a read error, since a much larger clone differs from it by one base. The chain links TRBV11-3 to TRBJ2-1; 11 bases match TRBD2. Germline V gene data show CDR1 as SGHNT and CDR2 as YENEEA. V lost 7 bases and J lost 7; bases outside the gene matches: 9. This CDR3 region has 15 residues. The CDR3 bases are TGTGCCAGCAACCATACTAGCGGGAGTAGTAATGAGCAGTTCTTC. This gives the protein CASNHTSGSSNEQFF. The full variable domain, rest sourced from reference TRBV11-3 and TRBJ2-1, is EAGVVQSPRYKIIEKKQPVAFWCNPISGHNTLYWYLQNLGQGPELLIRYENEEAVDDSQLPKDRFSAERLKGVDSTLKIQPAELGDSAVYLCASNHTSGSSNEQFFGPGTRLTVL.

Remarks on this clonotype: One junction end disagrees with the germline gene, perhaps due to a read error. The chain links TRBV2 to TRBJ2-7, with TRBD2 as a possible D gene (5 bases). Germline V lookup: CDR1 SNHLY, CDR2 FYNNEI. This CDR3 has 15 residues. The CDR3 protein is CANSEATNSDYEQYF. The CDR3 nucleotides read TGTGCCAACAGTGAGGCGACTAACAGCGACTACGAGCAGTACTTC. Together with reference TRBV2 and TRBJ2-7, the CDR3 gives the full variable domain: EPEVTQTPSHQVTQMGQEVILRCVPISNHLYFYWYRQILGQKVEFLVSFYNNEISEKSEIFDDQFSVERPDGSNFTLKIRSTKLEDSAMYFCANSEATNSDYEQYFGPGTRLTVT.

As concerns this clonotype: One end of the junction does not line up with germline, which may come from a read error. The chain has TRBV5-4 and TRBJ2-1; D uncertain. The CDR3 has 16 amino acids. Germline assignment: CDR1 SGHNT and CDR2 YYREEE (reference sequence). This chain's CDR3 is CSSSLVGLVSDNEQFF. The DNA for the CDR3 is TGTTCCAGCAGCTTGGTCGGCCTAGTGTCCGACAATGAGCAGTTCTTC. Supplemented by reference TRBV5-4 and TRBJ2-1, the full variable domain reads ETGVTQSPTHLIKTRGQQVTLRCSSQSGHNTVSWYQQALGQGPQFIFQYYREEENGRGNFPPRFSGLQFPNYSSELNVNALELDDSALYLCSSSLVGLVSDNEQFFGPGTRLTVL.

This chain joins TRBV4-3 and TRBJ2-1, with D possibly matching TRBD2 (5 bases). V was pared by 0 bases and J by 5 bases, with 14 bases between. Germline CDR1 reads LGHNA; CDR2 reads YSLEER. The length of the CDR3 is 16 residues. This chain's CDR3 is CASSQDTGSFHNEQFF. In DNA form, the CDR3 reads TGCGCCAGCAGCCAAGATACGGGAAGCTTCCACAATGAGCAGTTCTTC.

As regards this clonotype: One end of the junction fails to match germline, which may point to a read error. The genes are TRBV11-2 and TRBJ2-3; D is possibly TRBD2 (6 bases). CDR1 and CDR2 from the germline V gene are SGHAT and FQNNGV. The CDR3 consists of 16 residues. The CDR3 loop is CTSSRTREGRGGTQYF. CDR3 DNA: TGTACCAGCAGCCGGACGCGAGAGGGAAGGGGAGGTACGCAGTATTTT.

Remarks on this clonotype: Sequence at one end of the junction differs from germline and may be a read error. The V call is TRBV5-6, the J call TRBJ2-1, with 9 bases aligning to TRBD1. CDR1 SGHDT and CDR2 YYEEEE come from the germline V gene. The CDR3 covers 16 residues. CDR3 nucleotide sequence: TGTGCCAGCAGCATGACGGGACAGGGCTCCTGCAATGAGCAGTTCTTC. Its translation is CASSMTGQGSCNEQFF.

About this clonotype itself: The missing conserved phenylalanine or tryptophan at the end of this CDR3 makes a read error likely. The rearrangement uses TRBV6-2 or TRBV6-3 and TRBJ1-5, with D possibly TRBD1 on 5 matching bases. The CDR3 loop spans 13 amino acids. Germline CDR1 MNHEY, CDR2 SVGEGT. CDR3 in amino acids: CASSYRDDQPQHY. The CDR3 DNA reads TGCGCCAGCAGTTACCGGGACGATCAGCCCCAGCATTAT.

The chain has TRBV5-6 and TRBJ1-1, with D maybe TRBD1 (6 bases). Per the germline V gene, CDR1 is SGHDT and CDR2 is YYEEEE. The CDR3 runs to 13 residues. CDR3: CANSFWGRRGAFF. In nucleotides, the CDR3 is TGTGCTAACAGCTTTTGGGGCCGCAGGGGAGCTTTCTTT.

The DNA of the CDR3 is TGCAGCGCCCTAAGGAGTTACAATGAGCAGTTCTTC. It encodes CSALRSYNEQFF. The rearrangement uses TRBV29-1 and TRBJ2-1; D is ambiguous. CDR3 length: 12 amino acids. V was cut by 7 bases and J by 4 bases, with 11 bases left in between. Germline V gene lookup returns CDR1 SQVTM and CDR2 ANQGSEA.

Comments on this clonotype: A much larger clone is a single base away; this may be a read error. This likely comes from a read error, as the CDR3 has no conserved phenylalanine or tryptophan at its end. The chain uses TRBV28 and TRBJ2-1; the match to TRBD1 covers 10 bases. Per the germline V gene, CDR1 is MDHEN and CDR2 is SYDVKM. The CDR3 contains 15 residues. J lost 9 bases, V lost 6 bases, and 11 bases had no gene match. The CDR3 here is CASRSGTGEVIEQFL. The CDR3 coding sequence is TGTGCCAGCAGATCCGGGACAGGGGAGGTTATTGAGCAGTTCCTC.

Comments on this clonotype: The junction and the germline gene differ at one end; a read error may be behind it. J is TRBJ2-3 and V is TRBV11-3, with D maybe TRBD2 (6 bases). This CDR3 spans 14 amino acids. The V gene's germline CDR1 is SGHNT and CDR2 YENEEA. CDR3 region: CVGSISGHTDRQYF. The CDR3 DNA follows: TGTGTCGGCAGCATTAGCGGCCACACAGATAGGCAGTATTTT.

Details on this clonotype: Here the CDR3 omits its conserved ending phenylalanine or tryptophan, so a read error is the likely source. The DNA is left out, because the CDR3 cannot be placed on it with certainty; the CDR3 is given as TCRdb lists it. The chain joins TRBV11-2 to TRBJ2-3; the table's D call TRBD2 went unverified against the DNA. CDR1 and CDR2 from the germline V gene are SGHAT and FQNNGV. From its first to its last residue, the CDR3 has 17 amino acids. The CDR3 loop reads CASSHRGSGSLTDTRYL.